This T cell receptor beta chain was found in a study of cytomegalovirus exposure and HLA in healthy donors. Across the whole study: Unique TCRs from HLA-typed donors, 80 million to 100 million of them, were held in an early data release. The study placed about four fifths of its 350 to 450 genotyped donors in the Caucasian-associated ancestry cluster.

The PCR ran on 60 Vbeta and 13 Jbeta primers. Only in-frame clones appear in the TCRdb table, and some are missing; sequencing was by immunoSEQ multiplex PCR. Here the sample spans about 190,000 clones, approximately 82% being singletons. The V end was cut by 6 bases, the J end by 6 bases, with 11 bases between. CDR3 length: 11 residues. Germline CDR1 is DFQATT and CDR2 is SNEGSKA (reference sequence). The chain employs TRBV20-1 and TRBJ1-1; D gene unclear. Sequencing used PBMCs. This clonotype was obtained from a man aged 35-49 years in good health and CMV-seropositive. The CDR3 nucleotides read TGCAGTGCCCAAGGTAGCGCTGAAGCTTTCTTT. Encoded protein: CSAQGSAEAFF.